This T cell receptor (beta chain) emerged from a study of shared clonotypes between healthy human individuals. At the level of the study: Per donor, CD8 memory used one plate, CD8 naive used two, CD4 memory used three and CD4 naive used three.

The V gene lost 5 bases and the J gene lost 2 bases, with 10 bases spanning the gap. Per germline, CDR1 SEHNR and CDR2 FQNEAQ (reference sequence). The CDR3 is 15 amino acids. Worth noting for this clone: Antigen unknown.

The assay was run at deep level. An even split of each subset's genomic DNA across several immunoSEQ plates was performed. Method: immunoSEQ multiplex PCR; TCRdb's copy keeps in-frame clones and lacks some. The table lists 110,000 or so clones, over 65% of them singletons. General study findings and limits: What rarefaction showed was incomplete sorted-subset sequencing despite large depth.

V gene TRBV7-9 combines with J gene TRBJ2-6; the D gene is possibly TRBD1 (6 bases). The sequence was collected from a woman aged 25 to 39 in good health. Sample: memory CD8+ T cells sorted from blood. Subset specified: CD45RO+ cells pooled with CCR7-negative TemRA cells. CDR3 amino acids: CASSPGVTGANVLTF. Here the CDR3 DNA reads TGTGCCAGCAGCCCAGGGGTTACTGGGGCCAACGTCCTGACTTTC.